Each of the 9 T cell receptor beta chains below was sequenced from the same sample in a study of graft-versus-host responses after intestinal transplantation. Assay used: immunoSEQ multiplex PCR; TCRdb lists only in-frame clones, some missing. This table holds 35,000 to 45,000 clones, 90% to 95% found once. The sequencing here drew on PBMCs, taken 524 days after transplant. All receptors derive from a human patient who received an intestinal transplant, so some T cells may come from the graft donor.

The rearrangement links TRBV6-6 to TRBJ2-1, with 8 bases matching TRBD1. The CDR3 is made up of 15 amino acids. From germline, CDR1 is MNHNY and CDR2 SVGAGI (reference sequence). Losses at the gene ends were 7 bases for V and 5 bases for J; bases not matched to a gene: 10. CDR3 DNA sequence: TGTGCCAGCATTTTAGCTGGGACAGGCAACAATGAGCAGTTCTTC. It translates to CASILAGTGNNEQFF.

The table lists this clone with a count of one. CDR3 DNA: TGTGCCAGCCTACTAGCGGGGCTAGAGACCCAGTACTTC. Its translation is CASLLAGLETQYF. This rearrangement joins TRBV18 to TRBJ2-5; 10 positions agree with TRBD2. This CDR3 has 13 residues. Germline V gene sequence: CDR1 KGHSH, CDR2 LQKENI. The J segment lost 4 bases and the V segment lost 8 bases, leaving 4 bases of the junction unmatched.

The chain combines TRBV29-1 with TRBJ1-2; D possibly corresponds to TRBD1 (5 bases). CDR1 and CDR2 from the germline V gene are SQVTM and ANQGSEA. V lost 4 bases, J lost 4 bases, and 10 bases lay in between. The CDR3 is made up of 12 amino acids. The CDR3 region has the DNA TGCAGCGTTGTGGAGGGGAGCTATGGCTACACCTTC. It is translated as CSVVEGSYGYTF.

The rearrangement joins TRBV4-1 to TRBJ1-1; tentative D call: TRBD1 (6 bases). Germline CDR1 and CDR2: MGHRA and YSYEKL. This CDR3 comprises 14 residues. Between the trimmed V and J ends, which lost 6 bases and 3 bases, there was a span of 14 bases. CDR3 sequence: CASSLLTGDTEAFF. The CDR3 DNA sequence: TGCGCCAGCAGTCTCTTGACAGGCGACACTGAAGCTTTCTTT.

This clone was detected a few times. V usage is TRBV28 and J usage is TRBJ2-2; 7 bases are shared with TRBD2. The CDR3 extends over 15 amino acids. Unmatched junction bases numbered 7, after V lost 6 bases and J lost 3 bases. Germline CDR1 reads MDHEN; CDR2 reads SYDVKM. The CDR3 bases are TGTGCCAGCAGAAATTGGGGGAGGGACACCGGGGAGCTGTTTTTT. Protein sequence: CASRNWGRDTGELFF.

The genes are TRBV6-6 and TRBJ1-5; D is undetermined. Trimming removed 5 bases from V and 5 bases from J, with 13 bases in between. There are 14 residues in the CDR3. Germline CDR1 MNHNY, CDR2 SVGAGI (reference sequence). This CDR3 is CASSPGETYQPQHF. Written as DNA, the CDR3 is TGTGCCAGCAGTCCCGGGGAAACCTATCAGCCCCAGCATTTT.

This clone was seen only once. V usage is TRBV2 and J usage is TRBJ1-2; D is possibly TRBD1 (5 bases). The CDR3 has 10 amino acids. V lost 7 bases to trimming and J lost 10 bases, with 10 bases between them. Germline lookup yields CDR1 SNHLY and CDR2 FYNNEI. CDR3 sequence (DNA): TGTGCCAGCACCGGGGGGGACTACACCTTC. Its protein product is CASTGGDYTF.

This chain uses TRBV15 with TRBJ2-7; 12 bases line up with TRBD1. Germline CDR1 is LNHNV and CDR2 is YYDKDF (reference sequence). V was pared by 5 bases and J by 4 bases, with 6 bases of the junction left unmatched. The CDR3 contains 15 residues. CDR3 DNA sequence: TGTGCCACCAGCGACCGGGACAGGGGGCTTTACGAGCAGTACTTC. As protein: CATSDRDRGLYEQYF.

The chain joins TRBV27 to TRBJ1-5; D is unclear. The germline V gene encodes CDR1 MNHEY and CDR2 SMNVEV (reference sequence). The length of the CDR3 is 13 residues. The ends were cut back, 6 bases at V and 6 bases at J, with 12 bases in the middle. CDR3 nucleotides: TGTGCCAGCAGCCCCGAGGTCAGTCAGCCCCAGCATTTT. Translation: CASSPEVSQPQHF.